The entry below gives a single T cell receptor (beta chain) sequence along with its context. Germline values: CDR1 SGHNT, CDR2 YYREEE (reference sequence). Between the trimmed V and J ends, which lost 1 base and 8 bases, there was a span of 10 bases. The CDR3 spans 14 residues. The data were taken from a study of blood T cell repertoires in COVID-19. The method was immunoSEQ multiplex PCR; TCRdb's version includes in-frame clones alone and lacks a portion of them. The table records about 110,000 clones, approximately 81% of them present only once. The rearrangement links TRBV5-4 to TRBJ1-6; D possibly corresponds to TRBD1 (6 bases). The clonotype comes from a man in his fifties with acute or convalescent COVID-19. The source material was peripheral blood. The CDR3 DNA sequence: TGTGCCAGCAGCTTGATTAAGGGGGATTCACCCCTCCACTTT. The encoded protein is CASSLIKGDSPLHF.